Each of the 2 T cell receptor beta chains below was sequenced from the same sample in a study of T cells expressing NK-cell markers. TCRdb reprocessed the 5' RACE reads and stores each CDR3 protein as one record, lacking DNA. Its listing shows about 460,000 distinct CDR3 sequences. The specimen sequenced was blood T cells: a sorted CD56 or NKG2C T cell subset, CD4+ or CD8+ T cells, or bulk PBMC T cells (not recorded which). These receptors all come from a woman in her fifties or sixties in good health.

This CDR3 reads CASSLPTLRRDRNEQFF. This chain connects TRBV12-3 or TRBV12-4 to TRBJ2-1; without DNA, the TCRdb call of TRBD1 cannot be checked. The CDR3 covers 17 residues.

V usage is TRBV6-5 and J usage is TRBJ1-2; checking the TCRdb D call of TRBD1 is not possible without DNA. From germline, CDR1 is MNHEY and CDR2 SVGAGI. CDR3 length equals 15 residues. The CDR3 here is CASSYSGRTNYGYTF.